This T cell receptor beta chain emerged from a study of beta chain features in type 1 diabetes. The study, taken as a whole, reports: It was among patients, rather than healthy donors, that naive, central memory and Treg TCRB repertoires appeared more similar. For patients and controls alike, PCR might favor shorter templates to the same degree. All four CD4+ subsets from Type 1 diabetes patients carried moderately but significantly shorter TCRB CDR3s.

The V gene's germline CDR1 is KGHSH and CDR2 LQKENI. The V gene lost 6 bases and the J gene lost 0 bases, with 14 bases spanning the gap. This CDR3 has 15 amino acids. The investigators reverse transcribed all of the isolated RNA, so they sequenced expressed TCRB transcripts. Sequencing used immunoSEQ multiplex PCR; TCRdb keeps in-frame clones, though not all of them. The table has about 360,000 clones, 10% to 15% seen once; the top ten hold approximately 0.015%. Purities in excess of 95% were seen in all sorted populations. For this clone: As yet, its antigen is unknown.

Sequenced input: naive CD4+ T cells from blood. The V and J genes are TRBV18 and TRBJ1-1; no clear D. The TCR sequence derives from a young man in good health. The CDR3 spells CASSPFGSMNTEAFF. CDR3 DNA: TGTGCCAGCTCTCCTTTCGGGTCCATGAACACTGAAGCTTTCTTT.